The 23 T cell receptor beta chains reported below all come from one sample, sequenced in a study of T cell responses to AZD1222 COVID-19 vaccine. The data were produced by immunoSEQ multiplex PCR, yet TCRdb's version contains in-frame clones alone and is incomplete. The table lists 95,000 to 150,000 clones, 85% to 95% of them singletons. The sample was peripheral blood, taken on day 0 of AZD1222 vaccination. The source of these receptors is an adult in good health.

The chain uses TRBV9 and TRBJ2-4; perhaps TRBD2 as D (5 bases). With 3 bases removed from V and 0 bases from J, the gap between germline ends came to 10 bases. Germline V gives CDR1 SGDLS, CDR2 YYNGEE. The CDR3 runs to 15 residues. The CDR3 region has the DNA TGTGCCAGCAGCGGAGGACTTATAGCCAAAAACATTCAGTACTTC. This gives the protein CASSGGLIAKNIQYF.

This clone occurred once. The gene calls are TRBV6-4 and TRBJ2-2; D gene unclear. The V and J ends lost 5 bases and 4 bases respectively, with 11 bases between them. The CDR3 extends over 14 amino acids. The germline CDR1 and CDR2 sequences are MRHNA and SNTAGT. The CDR3 loop is CASSSLSGTGELFF. Here the CDR3 DNA reads TGTGCCAGCAGTTCTCTCTCGGGCACCGGGGAGCTGTTTTTT.

This chain links TRBV18 with TRBJ2-7, with D perhaps matching TRBD2 (7 bases). Trimming removed 5 bases at V and 2 bases at J, with 16 bases between. The CDR3 sequence is 15 residues long. CDR1 and CDR2 (germline): KGHSH, LQKENI. The CDR3 protein is CASSFGQSGTYEQYF. As DNA, the CDR3 is TGTGCCAGCTCATTCGGACAGAGCGGGACCTACGAGCAGTACTTC.

The chain recombines TRBV9 with TRBJ1-2; the match to TRBD1 covers 8 bases. This CDR3 has 14 residues. The trim removed 0 bases at V and 4 bases at J, leaving 2 bases unmatched. CDR1 and CDR2 (germline): SGDLS, YYNGEE. The CDR3 loop is CASSVAQGAYGYTF. The CDR3 DNA reads as TGTGCCAGCAGCGTAGCTCAGGGGGCCTATGGCTACACCTTC.

The chain carries TRBV19 and TRBJ2-3; D is uncertain. Germline-derived CDR1 and CDR2 are LNHDA and SQIVND (reference sequence). Trimming took 8 bases from V and 0 from J, leaving 12 bases between them. This CDR3 spans 14 amino acids. The chain's CDR3 is CASAALASTDTQYF. The CDR3 bases are TGTGCCAGTGCGGCGTTGGCTAGCACAGATACGCAGTATTTT.

This chain joins TRBV11-2 and TRBJ2-7, with D possibly being TRBD2 (6 bases). Trimming took off 2 bases at V and 5 bases at J, with 16 bases between the two ends. This CDR3 spans 15 amino acids. Per the germline V gene, CDR1 is SGHAT and CDR2 is FQNNGV. The CDR3 loop is CASSLNLSPGDEQYV. Here the CDR3 DNA reads TGTGCCAGCAGCTTAAATCTAAGCCCGGGGGACGAGCAGTACGTC.

The chain joins TRBV7-8 to TRBJ2-2; 7 bases are shared with TRBD2. The CDR3 is 16 residues long. V was clipped by 5 bases and J by 3 bases; unmatched bases: 9. Germline V gene data show CDR1 as SGHVS and CDR2 as FQNEAQ. CDR3 loop: CASSQRAGTYTGELFF. In DNA, the CDR3 is TGTGCCAGCAGCCAACGAGCGGGGACCTACACCGGGGAGCTGTTTTTT.

V usage is TRBV9 and J usage is TRBJ2-7, with 13 bases identical to TRBD2. The length of the CDR3 is 15 residues. Germline values: CDR1 SGDLS, CDR2 YYNGEE. V lost 7 bases, J lost 1 base, and 5 bases stayed unmatched. CDR3: CASPPGLAGSYEQYV. The CDR3 DNA is TGTGCCAGCCCACCGGGACTAGCGGGGTCCTACGAGCAGTACGTC.

The chain joins TRBV5-1 to TRBJ2-2; D may be TRBD1 or TRBD2 (7 bases each). V shed 6 bases and J shed 7 bases, with 19 bases lying between them. This CDR3 is built from 15 residues. Germline V CDR1 and CDR2: SGHRS, YFSETQ. The CDR3 reads CASTRGGGVDGELFF. CDR3 nucleotides: TGCGCCAGCACCCGGGGAGGGGGCGTCGACGGGGAGCTGTTTTTT.

The table lists this clone with a few counts. The sample has other DNA sequences that encode this CDR3 too. V and J are TRBV5-1 and TRBJ2-5; no definite D call. This CDR3 has 11 amino acids. Trimming stripped 2 bases from V and 1 base from J, with 0 bases between. Germline CDR1 and CDR2: SGHRS and YFSETQ. The CDR3 spells CASSFQETQYF. The CDR3 DNA reads TGCGCCAGCAGCTTCCAAGAGACCCAGTACTTC.

The chain carries TRBV27 and TRBJ2-1, with TRBD2 identical over 10 bases. Trimming at V came to 4 bases and at J to 2 bases, leaving 8 bases not matched to a gene. The CDR3 is made up of 17 amino acids. Germline CDR1 reads MNHEY; CDR2 reads SMNVEV (reference sequence). DNA of the CDR3: TGTGCCAGCAGTTCCAAACCGCTAGCGGGAGCCTACAATGAGCAGTTCTTC. It specifies CASSSKPLAGAYNEQFF.

The rearrangement links TRBV5-5 to TRBJ1-2; the D gene is possibly TRBD1 (5 bases). Germline V gene sequence: CDR1 SGHKS, CDR2 YYEKEE (reference sequence). The germline V and J ends were trimmed by 6 bases and 4 bases, with 13 bases remaining between them. The CDR3 runs 13 residues. CDR3 in amino acids: CASTSGRSYGYTF. The CDR3 DNA is TGTGCCAGCACCTCGGGACGGAGCTATGGCTACACCTTC.

This chain joins TRBV4-1 and TRBJ1-2, with a tentative D call TRBD1 (5 bases). Trimming left V 1 base short and J 2 bases short, with 11 bases between. Per the germline V gene, CDR1 is MGHRA and CDR2 is YSYEKL. There are 15 residues in the CDR3. The CDR3 DNA follows: TGCGCCAGCAGCCAAGGGACATATAAGAACTATGGCTACACCTTC. Encoded protein: CASSQGTYKNYGYTF.

V usage is TRBV24-1 and J usage is TRBJ1-1, with D possibly being TRBD1 (5 bases). CDR3 length: 13 residues. V gave up 4 bases and J gave up 3 bases, with 8 bases separating them. Germline lookup yields CDR1 KGHDR and CDR2 SFDVKD. The CDR3 DNA follows: TGTGCCACCAGTGAACGGGGGTACACTGAAGCTTTCTTT. Protein product: CATSERGYTEAFF.

The chain employs TRBV6-5 and TRBJ2-7; possibly TRBD1 for D (6 bases). Germline-derived CDR1 and CDR2 are MNHEY and SVGAGI. The CDR3 consists of 13 residues. V was clipped by 6 bases and J by 2 bases, with 11 bases between them. The CDR3 is CASRPTGTYEQYV. In DNA, the CDR3 is TGTGCCAGCAGACCTACAGGGACCTACGAGCAGTACGTC.

The genes are TRBV18 and TRBJ1-1; no clear D gene. The CDR3 extends over 14 amino acids. Germline V gene data show CDR1 as KGHSH and CDR2 as LQKENI. Between the trimmed V and J ends, which lost 6 bases and 0 bases, there was a span of 11 bases. The CDR3 sequence: CASSARGLNTEAFF. The CDR3 DNA reads TGTGCCAGCTCCGCCCGAGGACTGAACACTGAAGCTTTCTTT.

The V call is TRBV20-1, the J call TRBJ2-5, with 11 positions matching TRBD1. CDR1 DFQATT and CDR2 SNEGSKA come from the germline V gene (reference sequence). The V and J ends lost 3 bases and 5 bases, in that order; junction bases with no gene match: 8. This CDR3 has 15 residues. CDR3 sequence reads: CSASTGTGGWETQYF. DNA for the CDR3: TGCAGTGCTAGTACCGGGACAGGGGGATGGGAGACCCAGTACTTC.

This clone was picked up a small number of times. The chain combines TRBV28 with TRBJ1-1, with TRBD1 identical over 7 bases. Per the germline V gene, CDR1 is MDHEN and CDR2 is SYDVKM. The CDR3 is 13 residues long. Unmatched junction bases numbered 5, after V lost 6 bases and J lost 4 bases. CDR3 DNA: TGTGCCAGCAGATCAGGGGGGGGCACTGAAGCTTTCTTT. Protein sequence: CASRSGGGTEAFF. Variable domain in full (rest from reference TRBV28 and TRBJ1-1): DVKVTQSSRYLVKRTGEKVFLECVQDMDHENMFWYRQDPGLGLRLIYFSYDVKMKEKGDIPEGYSVSREKKERFSLILESASTNQTSMYLCASRSGGGTEAFFGQGTRLTVV.

The rearrangement joins TRBV18 to TRBJ2-3; D gene unclear. V lost 0 bases to trimming and J lost 3 bases, with 13 bases between them. This CDR3 region has 16 residues. Germline assignment: CDR1 KGHSH and CDR2 LQKENI. DNA of the CDR3: TGTGCCAGCTCACCACCCCACAACTATATGACAGATACGCAGTATTTT. Amino acids: CASSPPHNYMTDTQYF.

The chain's CDR3 is CASSPKQGLAEAFF. In DNA, the CDR3 is TGTGCCAGCTCACCGAAACAGGGGTTGGCTGAAGCTTTCTTT. V and J are TRBV18 and TRBJ1-1; 7 bases line up with TRBD1. Germline V gene data show CDR1 as KGHSH and CDR2 as LQKENI. J gave up 6 bases and V 3 bases, and 7 bases lay outside the gene matches. The CDR3 covers 14 residues. The entire variable domain, with the rest obtained from reference TRBV18 and TRBJ1-1, is as follows: NAGVMQNPRHLVRRRGQEARLRCSPMKGHSHVYWYRQLPEEGLKFMVYLQKENIIDESGMPKERFSAEFPKEGPSILRIQQVVRGDSAAYFCASSPKQGLAEAFFGQGTRLTVV.

The J gene is TRBJ2-7, the V gene TRBV5-6; D possibly corresponds to TRBD1 (6 bases). CDR1 SGHDT and CDR2 YYEEEE come from the germline V gene. CDR3 length: 16 amino acids. Trimming pared 4 bases from V and 2 bases from J, leaving 19 bases between. CDR3 sequence: CASSGTGNPSPYEQYF. The CDR3 nucleotides are TGTGCCAGCAGCGGTACAGGGAACCCTTCACCCTACGAGCAGTACTTC.

The rearrangement uses TRBV5-4 and TRBJ2-3; D might be TRBD1 or TRBD2, each matching 5 bases. CDR1 is SGHNT and CDR2 is YYREEE in the germline V gene (reference sequence). This CDR3 contains 15 residues. V shed 4 bases and J shed 1 base, with 13 bases lying between them. CDR3 sequence: CASSRGGTGTDTQYF. CDR3 DNA: TGTGCCAGCAGCCGAGGTGGGACGGGCACAGATACGCAGTATTTT. Supplemented by reference TRBV5-4 and TRBJ2-3, the full variable domain reads ETGVTQSPTHLIKTRGQQVTLRCSSQSGHNTVSWYQQALGQGPQFIFQYYREEENGRGNFPPRFSGLQFPNYSSELNVNALELDDSALYLCASSRGGTGTDTQYFGPGTRLTVL.

V usage is TRBV12-3 or TRBV12-4 and J usage is TRBJ1-1; D remains ambiguous. The CDR3 length is 11 residues. V was cut by 1 base and J by 11 bases, with 8 bases left in between. CDR3 protein: CASSLGEDAFF. The DNA for the CDR3 is TGTGCCAGCAGTTTAGGAGAGGATGCTTTCTTT.